This T cell receptor beta chain was documented in a study of cytomegalovirus exposure and HLA in healthy donors. V shed 1 base and J shed 2 bases, with 12 bases lying between them. Germline assignment: CDR1 LGHNA and CDR2 YSLEER. The CDR3 has 15 amino acids. PCR employed 60 Vbeta and 13 Jbeta primers. The assay was immunoSEQ multiplex PCR, and TCRdb's table has in-frame clones only and misses some. This sample carries about 89,000 clones, 75% to 80% of them seen once, and the ten largest clones take 3% to 4.5%. This chain uses TRBV4-3 with TRBJ2-7; D perhaps matches TRBD1 (5 bases). The sequencing sample was made of PBMCs. This sequence was found in a man aged 25-45 years in good health and CMV-seronegative. CDR3 nucleotides: TGCGCCAGCAGCCAAGGACAGTTTCTACCCTACGAGCAGTACTTC. Protein: CASSQGQFLPYEQYF.